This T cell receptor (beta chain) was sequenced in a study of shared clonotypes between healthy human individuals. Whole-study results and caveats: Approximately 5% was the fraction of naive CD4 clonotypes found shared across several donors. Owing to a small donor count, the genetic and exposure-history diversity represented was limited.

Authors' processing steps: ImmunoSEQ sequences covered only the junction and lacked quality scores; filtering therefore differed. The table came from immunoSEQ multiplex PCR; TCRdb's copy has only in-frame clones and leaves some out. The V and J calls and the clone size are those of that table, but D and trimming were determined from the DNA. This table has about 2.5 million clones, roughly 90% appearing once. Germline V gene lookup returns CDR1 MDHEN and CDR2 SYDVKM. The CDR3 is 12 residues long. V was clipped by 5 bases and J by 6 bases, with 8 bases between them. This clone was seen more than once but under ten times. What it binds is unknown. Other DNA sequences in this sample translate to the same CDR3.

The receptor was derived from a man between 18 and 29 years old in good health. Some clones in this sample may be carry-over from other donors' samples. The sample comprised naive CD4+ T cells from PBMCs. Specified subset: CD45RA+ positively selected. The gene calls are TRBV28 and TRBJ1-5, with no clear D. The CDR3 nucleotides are TGTGCCAGCAGTCAAGGCGGTCAGCCCCAGCATTTT. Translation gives CASSQGGQPQHF. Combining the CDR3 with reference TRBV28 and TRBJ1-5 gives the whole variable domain DVKVTQSSRYLVKRTGEKVFLECVQDMDHENMFWYRQDPGLGLRLIYFSYDVKMKEKGDIPEGYSVSREKKERFSLILESASTNQTSMYLCASSQGGQPQHFGDGTRLSIL.